A single sample gave rise to the 18 T cell receptor beta chains below, sequenced in a study of tumor-infiltrating lymphocytes in oesophageal squamous cell carcinoma. TCRdb fed the PCR reads into MiXCR, producing one record per CDR3 protein. The profile covers 15,000 to 20,000 distinct CDR3 sequences, with roughly 46% appearing a single time and roughly 37% taken by the ten largest. Material for sequencing was blood. These receptors originate from a female donor with esophageal squamous cell carcinoma.

The rearrangement uses TRBV7-8 and TRBJ2-7; D unresolved. The CDR3 spans 13 residues. The V and J ends lost 3 bases and 2 bases respectively, with 8 bases between them. Germline lookup yields CDR1 SGHVS and CDR2 FQNEAQ. DNA of the CDR3: TGTGCCAGCAGCTTTGGATTAGCCTACGAGCAGTACTTC. Amino acids: CASSFGLAYEQYF.

This clonotype was counted a single time. The genes are TRBV5-1 and TRBJ2-1, with D possibly being TRBD2 (6 bases). The J call may be mistaken, given a closer DNA end match to TRBJ2-7. Looked up from germline, CDR1 is SGHRS and CDR2 is YFSETQ. CDR3 length equals 16 residues. For the CDR3, the DNA is TGCGCCAGCAGCTTAGGACCGCCCTGGAGGGACTACGAGCAGTACTTC. Amino acid sequence: CASSLGPPWRDYEQYF.

This clonotype was detected once. V is TRBV7-4 and J is TRBJ2-5; weak D call: TRBD1 (6 bases). The end of the DNA fits TRBJ2-7 better, so the J call may be wrong. The CDR3 loop spans 15 amino acids. The germline V gene encodes CDR1 SGHVT and CDR2 SQSDAQ. The CDR3 is CASRPSDSSSYEQYF. CDR3 coding DNA: TGTGCCAGCAGGCCATCGGACAGCAGTTCCTACGAGCAGTACTTC.

Many counts were recorded for this clonotype. This rearrangement joins TRBV12-5 to TRBJ2-5, with D perhaps TRBD1 (6 bases). Trimming stripped 1 base from V and 5 bases from J, with 14 bases between. The CDR3 is 15 residues long. Germline lookup yields CDR1 LGHNT and CDR2 FRNRAP. The CDR3: CASGLDIQGWETQYF. The CDR3 DNA follows: TGTGCTAGTGGTTTGGATATACAGGGTTGGGAGACCCAGTACTTC.

V is TRBV7-3 and J is TRBJ2-2; unclear D gene. Germline CDR1 and CDR2: SGHTA and FQGTGA. The CDR3 extends over 13 amino acids. With 5 bases removed from V and 2 bases from J, the gap between germline ends came to 6 bases. This chain's CDR3 is CASSRRNTGELFF. The CDR3 DNA reads as TGTGCCAGCAGCAGAAGAAACACCGGGGAGCTGTTTTTT.

The chain joins TRBV7-8 to TRBJ1-5; D is possibly TRBD1 (5 bases). The CDR3 is 13 residues long. Germline lookup yields CDR1 SGHVS and CDR2 FQNEAQ. V lost 5 bases to trimming and J lost 7 bases, with 12 bases between them. CDR3 DNA sequence: TGTGCCAGCAGCCCCGCAGGGCCCCAGCCCCAGCATTTT. The encoded protein is CASSPAGPQPQHF.

This clonotype was seen repeatedly, ten times or more. The chain uses TRBV7-2 and TRBJ2-7, with 7 bases lining up with TRBD1. The ends lost 5 bases at V and 1 base at J; junction bases unmatched: 5. This CDR3 contains 14 residues. Per germline, CDR1 SGHTA and CDR2 FQGNSA. The CDR3 spells CASSTDRQSYEQYF. The CDR3 DNA reads TGTGCCAGCAGCACGGACAGGCAATCCTACGAGCAGTACTTC.

The rearrangement links TRBV7-6 to TRBJ2-3; the D call may be TRBD1 or TRBD2 (5 bases each). This CDR3 region has 13 residues. Between the trimmed V and J ends, which lost 3 bases and 2 bases, there was a span of 6 bases. Germline CDR1 is SGHVS and CDR2 is FNYEAQ. CDR3 region: CASSFGTTDTQYF. As DNA, the CDR3 is TGTGCCAGCAGCTTCGGGACCACAGATACGCAGTATTTT.

Notes on this clonotype: One end of the junction fails to match germline, which may point to a read error. The chain links TRBV11-2 to TRBJ2-1; 10 bases agree with TRBD2. This CDR3 is built from 16 residues. CDR1 is SGHAT and CDR2 is FQNNGV in the germline V gene. CDR3 region: CASSLRDSSGGAVLYF. As DNA, the CDR3 is TGTGCCAGCAGCTTAAGGGATTCTAGCGGGGGCGCCGTTTTGTACTTC. The full variable domain, completed using reference TRBV11-2 and TRBJ2-1, is EAGVAQSPRYKIIEKRQSVAFWCNPISGHATLYWYQQILGQGPKLLIQFQNNGVVDDSQLPKDRFSAERLKGVDSTLKIQPAKLEDSAVYLCASSLRDSSGGAVLYFGPGTRLTVL.

This chain uses TRBV7-9 with TRBJ2-5; TRBD2 agrees at 9 bases. The last part of the DNA fits TRBJ2-7 better; the J call may be wrong. CDR3 length: 17 residues. The germline CDR1 and CDR2 sequences are SEHNR and FQNEAQ (reference sequence). CDR3 sequence reads: CASSLALAGESYDEQYF. For the CDR3, the DNA is TGTGCCAGCAGCTTAGCATTAGCGGGAGAGTCATACGACGAGCAGTACTTC.

This clonotype was picked up many times. The genes are TRBV5-4 and TRBJ2-3; TRBD2 aligns across 12 bases. The CDR3 totals 17 residues. The V gene's germline CDR1 is SGHNT and CDR2 YYREEE (reference sequence). V gave up 1 base and J gave up 5 bases; unmatched junction bases: 8. The chain's CDR3 is CASSLQTSGSVRDTQYF. The CDR3 bases are TGTGCCAGCAGCTTGCAGACTAGCGGGAGCGTGAGAGATACGCAGTATTTT.

This clonotype was seen at least ten times. This rearrangement joins TRBV9 to TRBJ1-1, with TRBD1 matching over 11 bases. Germline V gene sequence: CDR1 SGDLS, CDR2 YYNGEE. The CDR3 contains 16 residues. V lost 2 bases and J lost 4; bases outside the gene matches: 7. The CDR3 here is CASSVGTGGIGTEAFF. In nucleotides, the CDR3 is TGTGCCAGCAGCGTGGGGACAGGGGGTATCGGCACTGAAGCTTTCTTT.

This clonotype was seen ten or more times. V and J are TRBV7-9 and TRBJ2-1; possibly TRBD2 for D (6 bases). This CDR3 contains 15 residues. The germline V and J ends were trimmed by 5 bases and 0 bases, with 11 bases remaining between them. Germline-derived CDR1 and CDR2 are SEHNR and FQNEAQ (reference sequence). This CDR3 is CASSPWEDSYNEQFF. CDR3 nucleotides: TGTGCCAGCAGCCCTTGGGAGGACTCCTACAATGAGCAGTTCTTC.

This clonotype was seen a single time. Lacking the conserved final phenylalanine or tryptophan, this CDR3 likely reflects a read error. The limits of the CDR3 on the DNA are not certain, so only TCRdb's listed CDR3 is given. The chain couples TRBV6-5 to TRBJ2-3; the table calls TRBD1, which could not be checked here. The CDR3 is 17 residues long, counting both termini. CDR1 MNHEY and CDR2 SVGAGI come from the germline V gene. CDR3 sequence reads: CASRPTGLSTYEQYFGP.

The gene calls are TRBV7-6 and TRBJ2-1, with D tentatively TRBD1 (6 bases). The DNA end is a closer match to TRBJ2-5, so the J assignment may be wrong. Looked up from germline, CDR1 is SGHVS and CDR2 is FNYEAQ. The CDR3 consists of 12 residues. CDR3 coding DNA: TGTGCCAGCAGCCCAGGGGTGCAGACCCAGTACTTC. Translated: CASSPGVQTQYF.

The V call is TRBV7-3, the J call TRBJ2-3; 11 nucleotides align to TRBD2. The V and J ends lost 9 bases and 5 bases, in that order; junction bases with no gene match: 4. The V gene's germline CDR1 is SGHTA and CDR2 FQGTGA. The CDR3 length is 13 residues. The CDR3 bases are TGTGCCAGTCTAGCGGGAGGAGGAGATACGCAGTATTTT. Translated: CASLAGGGDTQYF. Variable domain in full (rest from reference TRBV7-3 and TRBJ2-3): GAGVSQTPSNKVTEKGKYVELRCDPISGHTALYWYRQSLGQGPEFLIYFQGTGAADDSGLPNDRFFAVRPEGSVSTLKIQRTERGDSAVYLCASLAGGGDTQYFGPGTRLTVL.

The rearrangement links TRBV10-1 to TRBJ2-3; tentatively, D is TRBD2 (5 bases). The V end was cut by 3 bases, the J end by 5 bases, with 15 bases between. This CDR3 is 15 amino acids long. CDR1 and CDR2 from the germline V gene are WNHNN and SYGVQD (reference sequence). CDR3 sequence reads: CASSESGSMKDTQYF. The CDR3 bases are TGCGCCAGCAGTGAAAGCGGAAGTATGAAAGATACGCAGTATTTT.

A word on this clonotype: Since no conserved phenylalanine or tryptophan closes the CDR3, a read error is the likely cause. Because the CDR3's place on the DNA is in doubt, the DNA is left out and the CDR3 is given as listed by TCRdb. The V call is TRBV7-4, the J call TRBJ2-7; the DNA was not compared with TRBD1, the D call given in the table. In germline, CDR1 is SGHVT, CDR2 SQSDAQ. Including both end residues, the CDR3 is 17 amino acids long. The CDR3 spells CASSLQGGGYNEQYFGN.